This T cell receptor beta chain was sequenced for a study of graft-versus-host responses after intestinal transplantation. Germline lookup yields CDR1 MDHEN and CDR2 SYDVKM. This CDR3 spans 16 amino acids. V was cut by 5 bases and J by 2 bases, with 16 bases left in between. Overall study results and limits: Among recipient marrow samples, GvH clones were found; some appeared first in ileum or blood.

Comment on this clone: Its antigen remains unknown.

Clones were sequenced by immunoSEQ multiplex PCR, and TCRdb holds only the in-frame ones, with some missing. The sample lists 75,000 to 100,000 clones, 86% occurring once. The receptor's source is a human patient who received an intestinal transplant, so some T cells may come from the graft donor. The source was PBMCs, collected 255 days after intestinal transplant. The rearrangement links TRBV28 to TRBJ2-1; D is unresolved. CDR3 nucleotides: TGTGCCAGCAGTCTCGACCCCACCCCGGCCTACAATGAGCAGTTCTTC. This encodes CASSLDPTPAYNEQFF.